This T cell receptor beta chain was observed in a study of cytomegalovirus exposure and HLA in healthy donors. In regard to this clone: Its antigen is not identified.

13 Jbeta primers and 60 Vbeta primers were used for the PCR. TCRdb keeps only in-frame clones here, not all; method: immunoSEQ multiplex PCR. The repertoire holds 200,000 or so clones, with 81% as singletons. Overall study results and limits: Later analysis suggested links between common viral pathogens and several top significant clusters.

At the time of sampling, donors were nominally healthy, though unrecorded immune exposures were likely. Sequences were obtained from PBMCs. The receptor was derived from a woman under 30 in good health and CMV-seropositive.

The CDR3 is CALLTVDYGYTF. CDR3 nucleotides: TGTGCCCTACTTACGGTGGACTATGGCTACACCTTC. The chain links TRBV7-9 to TRBJ1-2; no clear D. Deletions cut 11 bases from V and 3 bases from J, with 13 bases between. This CDR3 contains 12 residues. The germline CDR1 and CDR2 sequences are SEHNR and FQNEAQ (reference sequence).